The 29 T cell receptor beta chains given below trace back to one sample, sequenced in a study of T-cell memory formation after mild COVID-19. MiXCR was run by TCRdb on the 5' RACE reads, yielding one entry per CDR3 protein. The sample carries 350,000 or so distinct CDR3 sequences, under 25% recorded once. The sample taken for sequencing was PBMCs or a T cell subset sorted from them (not recorded which). The receptors were sampled from an adult woman who had mild COVID-19 (a few samples of this study predate the infection). Cell type and time point are not known.

A single count supports this clonotype. V and J are TRBV6-6 and TRBJ1-2; D perhaps matches TRBD1 (5 bases). The CDR3 length is 15 residues. V lost 2 bases, J lost 5 bases, and 15 bases lay in between. The germline CDR1 and CDR2 sequences are MNHNY and SVGAGI (reference sequence). In nucleotides, the CDR3 is TGTGCCAGCAGTTACGAGGGGCGCGGGCGTTATGGCTACACCTTC. It specifies CASSYEGRGRYGYTF.

This sequence joins TRBV4-1 and TRBJ1-1; 7 nucleotides line up with TRBD1. V was clipped by 1 base and J by 6 bases; unmatched bases: 8. This CDR3 is 15 amino acids long. Per germline, CDR1 MGHRA and CDR2 YSYEKL. The CDR3 reads CASSQGEGRGAEAFF. CDR3 DNA: TGCGCCAGCAGCCAAGGAGAGGGCAGGGGGGCTGAAGCTTTCTTT.

The J gene is TRBJ1-5, the V gene TRBV20-1; D remains ambiguous. The length of the CDR3 is 18 residues. V was cut by 1 base and J by 4 bases, with 23 bases left in between. Germline V CDR1 and CDR2: DFQATT, SNEGSKA (reference sequence). The CDR3 nucleotides are TGCAGTGCTAGAGGGACGGGCCTTAAGGACGGTATAAATCAGCCCCAGCATTTT. This gives the protein CSARGTGLKDGINQPQHF.

This chain links TRBV24-1 with TRBJ2-2; maybe TRBD1 (7 bases). Trimming took off 10 bases at V and 6 bases at J, with 20 bases between the two ends. The germline gives CDR1 KGHDR, CDR2 SFDVKD. This CDR3 comprises 15 residues. CDR3 protein: CATEGAQGAAGELFF. For the CDR3, the DNA is TGTGCCACGGAGGGGGCGCAGGGTGCAGCCGGGGAGCTGTTTTTT.

The rearrangement links TRBV5-1 to TRBJ1-1; D is unresolved. The CDR3 is 16 amino acids. With 3 bases removed from V and 0 bases from J, the gap between germline ends came to 15 bases. Germline lookup yields CDR1 SGHRS and CDR2 YFSETQ. The CDR3 sequence: CASSSTEVDLNTEAFF. In nucleotides, the CDR3 is TGCGCCAGCAGCTCCACAGAGGTTGACTTGAACACTGAAGCTTTCTTT.

This clonotype was counted only a few times. This sequence joins TRBV7-6 and TRBJ2-2; 7 bases align to TRBD2. The CDR3 is 20 amino acids. The ends lost 1 base at V and 5 bases at J; junction bases unmatched: 19. CDR1 and CDR2 (germline): SGHVS, FNYEAQ. CDR3 DNA: TGTGCCAGCAGCTTAGTCCCCCAACTAGCGCCATTTGGGAAAACCGGGGAGCTGTTTTTT. This codes for CASSLVPQLAPFGKTGELFF. The whole variable domain, filled in from reference TRBV7-6 and TRBJ2-2, reads GAGVSQSPRYKVTKRGQDVALRCDPISGHVSLYWYRQALGQGPEFLTYFNYEAQQDKSGLPNDRFSAERPEGSISTLTIQRTEQRDSAMYRCASSLVPQLAPFGKTGELFFGEGSRLTVL.

The chain recombines TRBV9 with TRBJ2-3, with TRBD2 identical over 12 bases. Germline V gives CDR1 SGDLS, CDR2 YYNGEE. The length of the CDR3 is 15 residues. V gave up 5 bases and J gave up 1 base; unmatched junction bases: 2. This CDR3 is CASRPSGGGTDTQYF. CDR3 nucleotide sequence: TGTGCCAGCAGGCCTAGCGGGGGGGGCACAGATACGCAGTATTTT.

This rearrangement joins TRBV6-2 or TRBV6-3 to TRBJ2-3; perhaps TRBD2 as D (6 bases). Germline lookup yields CDR1 MNHEY and CDR2 SVGEGT. The V end was cut by 7 bases, the J end by 1 base, with 12 bases between. This CDR3 has 14 residues. CDR3 residues: CASKLAVGTDTQYF. In DNA form, the CDR3 reads TGTGCCAGCAAGTTAGCGGTCGGCACAGATACGCAGTATTTT.

The CDR3: CASSKGTSGSNEQFF. As DNA, the CDR3 is TGTGCCAGCTCAAAGGGGACTAGCGGGAGCAATGAGCAGTTCTTC. V gene TRBV18 combines with J gene TRBJ2-1; 14 nucleotides align to TRBD2. The germline gives CDR1 KGHSH, CDR2 LQKENI. V gave up 5 bases and J gave up 6 bases; unmatched junction bases: 3. The CDR3 runs 15 residues.

The CDR3 DNA sequence: TGTGCCAGCAGCTCCAGCACAGGGGGCTTGGGCACTGAAGCTTTCTTT. Amino acids: CASSSSTGGLGTEAFF. The chain links TRBV7-9 to TRBJ1-1; 9 nucleotides align to TRBD1. Germline V gene lookup returns CDR1 SEHNR and CDR2 FQNEAQ (reference sequence). The CDR3 is 16 amino acids. V shed 4 bases and J 4 bases; nucleotides not matched to a gene: 10.

In this sample, this clonotype turned up a few times. This chain connects TRBV12-3 or TRBV12-4 to TRBJ2-2; TRBD2 agrees at 7 bases. The CDR3 runs to 13 residues. After removal of 7 bases from V and 5 bases from J, the junction contained 4 bases not matched to a gene. The CDR3 DNA is TGTGCCAGCAAAAGGGAGGGGACCGGGGAGCTGTTTTTT. Its protein product is CASKREGTGELFF.

The V call is TRBV12-3 or TRBV12-4, the J call TRBJ1-1; tentative D call: TRBD1 (5 bases). Deletions cut 2 bases from V and 4 bases from J, with 11 bases between. The length of the CDR3 is 14 residues. The CDR3 DNA is TGTGCCAGCAGTTTAAGTAGACAGTTCACTGAAGCTTTCTTT. Translating gives CASSLSRQFTEAFF.

The chain joins TRBV5-1 to TRBJ2-3; 11 nucleotides match TRBD2. The germline CDR1 and CDR2 sequences are SGHRS and YFSETQ. The CDR3 is made up of 15 amino acids. The trim removed 4 bases at V and 3 bases at J, leaving 4 bases unmatched. The CDR3 DNA reads TGCGCCAGCAGCATTAGCGGGGGGGCGACAGATACGCAGTATTTT. Translating gives CASSISGGATDTQYF.

This chain links TRBV28 with TRBJ2-1; 9 bases align to TRBD1. Germline V gene sequence: CDR1 MDHEN, CDR2 SYDVKM. Trimming cost V 8 bases and J 0 bases; bases outside gene matches: 2. The CDR3 has 14 residues. CDR3 sequence reads: CASRDRASYNEQFF. CDR3 nucleotide sequence: TGTGCCAGCCGGGACAGGGCCTCCTACAATGAGCAGTTCTTC.

This clonotype was seen a few times. The genes are TRBV13 and TRBJ1-1; a weak D match, TRBD1 (5 bases). The V end lost 4 bases, the J end lost 6 bases, and 15 bases lay between the germline ends. This CDR3 spans 14 amino acids. Germline V gene sequence: CDR1 PRHDT, CDR2 FYEKMQ (reference sequence). CDR3 bases: TGTGCCAGCAGCTCCCGGGACGATAGCTCTGAAGCTTTCTTT. Its translation is CASSSRDDSSEAFF. The variable domain in full, completed from reference TRBV13 and TRBJ1-1, reads AAGVIQSPRHLIKEKRETATLKCYPIPRHDTVYWYQQGPGQDPQFLISFYEKMQSDKGSIPDRFSAQQFSDYHSELNMSSLELGDSALYFCASSSRDDSSEAFFGQGTRLTVV.

This clonotype was seen only a few times. V is TRBV6-6 and J is TRBJ2-5; 7 bases agree with TRBD1. CDR1 MNHNY and CDR2 SVGAGI come from the germline V gene (reference sequence). V shed 6 bases, J shed 5 bases, and the junction held 12 bases outside the gene matches. This CDR3 comprises 15 residues. For the CDR3, the DNA is TGTGCCAGCAGGAGGACAGGAGACCTCTGGGAGACCCAGTACTTC. This encodes CASRRTGDLWETQYF.

This chain links TRBV12-3 or TRBV12-4 with TRBJ1-6, with a possible D match to TRBD1 (5 bases). Trimming pared 6 bases from V and 7 bases from J, leaving 13 bases between. This CDR3 is built from 14 residues. The CDR3 protein is CASSPRAGNSPLHF. In DNA, the CDR3 is TGTGCCAGCAGCCCCAGGGCAGGAAATTCACCCCTCCACTTT.

This clonotype has only a few counts. The chain has TRBV20-1 and TRBJ2-1; D perhaps matches TRBD2 (7 bases). This CDR3 region has 13 residues. V was shortened by 2 bases and J by 10 bases, with 15 bases between the two germline ends. CDR1 is DFQATT and CDR2 is SNEGSKA in the germline V gene (reference sequence). CDR3 nucleotide sequence: TGCAGTGCTAGAAGGGGGGGCTTCCCCGAGCAGTTCTTC. Translated: CSARRGGFPEQFF.

This clonotype came up a few times. The chain carries TRBV29-1 and TRBJ2-2; possible D gene TRBD1, 7 bases. Between the trimmed V and J ends, which lost 3 bases and 3 bases, there was a span of 8 bases. Germline CDR1 and CDR2: SQVTM and ANQGSEA. CDR3 length: 13 residues. The CDR3 DNA follows: TGCAGCGTTGACAGGGGGGACACCGGGGAGCTGTTTTTT. Protein sequence: CSVDRGDTGELFF.

This rearrangement joins TRBV4-1 to TRBJ2-3; D is uncertain. Trimming shortened V by 0 bases and J by 0 bases, and 10 bases separated the two germline ends. The CDR3 length is 16 residues. Germline CDR1 reads MGHRA; CDR2 reads YSYEKL. CDR3 protein: CASSQDALSSTDTQYF. In DNA, the CDR3 is TGCGCCAGCAGCCAAGATGCACTTTCTAGCACAGATACGCAGTATTTT.

This chain connects TRBV5-1 to TRBJ2-1; TRBD1 agrees at 7 bases. V shed 1 base, J shed 4 bases, and the junction held 14 bases outside the gene matches. Germline CDR1 is SGHRS and CDR2 is YFSETQ. The CDR3 is 18 residues long. DNA for the CDR3: TGCGCCAGCAGCTTGAGGGGTGGTAGGGACAGCTCATACAATGAGCAGTTCTTC. It specifies CASSLRGGRDSSYNEQFF.

A few counts support this clonotype. The rearrangement joins TRBV24-1 to TRBJ2-1; 10 positions agree with TRBD2. The germline V gene has CDR1 KGHDR and CDR2 SFDVKD. The CDR3 extends over 17 amino acids. V shed 3 bases and J 4 bases; nucleotides not matched to a gene: 8. CDR3 nucleotides: TGTGCCACCAGTGATAGACTAGAGCGGGAGGGTTACAATGAGCAGTTCTTC. This sequence encodes CATSDRLEREGYNEQFF.

This chain joins TRBV30 and TRBJ1-3; D remains unclear. Germline V gene data show CDR1 as GTSNPN and CDR2 as SVGIG (reference sequence). This CDR3 spans 13 amino acids. The germline V and J ends were trimmed by 2 bases and 7 bases, with 12 bases remaining between them. CDR3: CAWSRSLLNTIYF. The CDR3 DNA sequence: TGTGCCTGGAGTCGGTCCCTCCTGAACACCATATATTTT.

V usage is TRBV13 and J usage is TRBJ1-2; D uncertain. CDR3 length: 12 amino acids. The V gene lost 10 bases and the J gene lost 4 bases, with 13 bases spanning the gap. Germline CDR1 and CDR2: PRHDT and FYEKMQ (reference sequence). The CDR3 region is CATAELGYGYTF. The CDR3 DNA reads as TGTGCCACCGCGGAGCTAGGCTATGGCTACACCTTC.

The chain links TRBV12-3 or TRBV12-4 to TRBJ2-5; the D is unclear. The CDR3 is made up of 14 amino acids. Deletions cut 4 bases from V and 3 bases from J, with 12 bases between. Here the CDR3 reads CASSSRAMEETQYF. CDR3 coding DNA: TGTGCCAGCAGTTCTAGAGCCATGGAAGAGACCCAGTACTTC.

This clonotype was picked up a small number of times. The genes are TRBV7-8 and TRBJ1-1; D might be TRBD1 (6 bases). Deletions cut 1 base from V and 7 bases from J, with 16 bases between. CDR3 length: 15 amino acids. The germline CDR1 and CDR2 sequences are SGHVS and FQNEAQ. The CDR3, as DNA: TGTGCCAGCAGCTTAGAGGGAGGGGGAGACTATGAAGCTTTCTTT. Its protein is CASSLEGGGDYEAFF.

The chain is built from TRBV18 and TRBJ2-7; TRBD1 agrees at 8 bases. The trim removed 3 bases at V and 4 bases at J, leaving 8 bases unmatched. Germline CDR1 and CDR2: KGHSH and LQKENI. The CDR3 consists of 15 residues. CDR3: CASSPYRDRLYEQYF. The CDR3 DNA reads TGTGCCAGCTCACCGTACCGGGACAGGTTATACGAGCAGTACTTC.

The rearrangement joins TRBV19 to TRBJ1-5, with 8 bases identical to TRBD1. Looked up from germline, CDR1 is LNHDA and CDR2 is SQIVND (reference sequence). With 8 bases clipped from V and 3 bases from J, the junction kept 9 bases outside the gene matches. The CDR3 covers 15 residues. The CDR3 DNA sequence: TGTGCCAGTCTGAAGCAGGGGGCCCTCAATCAGCCCCAGCATTTT. It codes for CASLKQGALNQPQHF.

CDR3 amino acids: CASSFPGRTTDVNEQFF. DNA of the CDR3: TGCGCCAGCAGCTTCCCAGGACGGACAACCGACGTAAATGAGCAGTTCTTC. The chain joins TRBV5-1 to TRBJ2-1; the D gene is possibly TRBD1 (5 bases). The CDR3 spans 17 residues. The V gene lost 2 bases and the J gene lost 7 bases, with 22 bases spanning the gap. Germline values: CDR1 SGHRS, CDR2 YFSETQ.